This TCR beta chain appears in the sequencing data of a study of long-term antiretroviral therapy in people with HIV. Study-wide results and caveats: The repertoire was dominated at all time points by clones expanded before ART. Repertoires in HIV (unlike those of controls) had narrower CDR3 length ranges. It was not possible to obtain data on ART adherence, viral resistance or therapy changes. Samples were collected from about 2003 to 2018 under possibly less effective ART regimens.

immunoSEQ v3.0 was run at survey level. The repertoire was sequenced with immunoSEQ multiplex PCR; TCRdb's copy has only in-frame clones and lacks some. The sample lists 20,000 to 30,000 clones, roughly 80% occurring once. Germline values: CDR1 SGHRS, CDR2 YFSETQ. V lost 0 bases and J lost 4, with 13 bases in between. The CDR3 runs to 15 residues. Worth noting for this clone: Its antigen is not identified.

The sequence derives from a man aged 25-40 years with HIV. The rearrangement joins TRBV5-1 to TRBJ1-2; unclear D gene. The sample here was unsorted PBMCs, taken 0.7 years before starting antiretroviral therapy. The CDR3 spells CASSLEVRDSYGYTF. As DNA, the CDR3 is TGCGCCAGCAGCTTGGAAGTCCGTGATTCCTATGGCTACACCTTC. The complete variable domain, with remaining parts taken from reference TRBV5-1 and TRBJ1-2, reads KAGVTQTPRYLIKTRGQQVTLSCSPISGHRSVSWYQQTPGQGLQFLFEYFSETQRNKGNFPGRFSGRQFSNSRSEMNVSTLELGDSALYLCASSLEVRDSYGYTFGSGTRLTVV.